The sequence of this T cell receptor beta chain was determined in a study of cytomegalovirus exposure and HLA in healthy donors. Study-wide results and caveats: Specificity for CMV antigens was confirmed in vitro for a few of the CMV-associated chains. Reports indicated that the classifier achieved high specificity and sensitivity in diagnosing cytomegalovirus status. It was 150 to 200 TCR beta chains that were listed as cytomegalovirus-associated.

Libraries were prepared by immunoSEQ multiplex PCR; TCRdb keeps only in-frame clonotypes and omits some of them. The sample has under 70,000 clones, 80% to 90% seen once; the top ten hold roughly 1.8%. As concerns this clone: Its antigen is unidentified.

CDR3 size: 13 residues. V shed 3 bases and J shed 1 base, with 5 bases lying between them. The V gene's germline CDR1 is MRHNA and CDR2 SNTAGT. The chain employs TRBV6-4 and TRBJ2-3; D is uncertain. This clonotype was obtained from a woman aged 18 to 35 in good health and CMV-seronegative. Sequencing was performed on PBMCs. The CDR3 here is CASSESGTDTQYF. CDR3 DNA: TGTGCCAGCAGTGAAAGCGGCACAGATACGCAGTATTTT.